The clone carrying this T cell receptor beta chain has ten or more counts. These data belong to a study of CD8 T cells in ankylosing spondylitis. CDR3 length equals 15 residues. V dropped 3 bases and J dropped 1; count of bases not matched to a gene: 3. CDR1 and CDR2 (germline): SGHTA, FQGNSA. TCRdb reprocessed the 5' RACE reads via MiXCR and lists one record per CDR3 protein. The data contain about 240,000 distinct CDR3 sequences, less than 10% of them singletons. Sequencing used blood, either unsorted or a sorted T cell fraction (not recorded which). This clonotype was obtained from a male donor with ankylosing spondylitis or in good health (not recorded which). The chain uses TRBV7-2 and TRBJ1-5; TRBD1 matches at 7 bases. In DNA, the CDR3 is TGTGCCAGCAGCTTGAAGGGGGCGAGCAATCAGCCCCAGCATTTT. It encodes CASSLKGASNQPQHF.